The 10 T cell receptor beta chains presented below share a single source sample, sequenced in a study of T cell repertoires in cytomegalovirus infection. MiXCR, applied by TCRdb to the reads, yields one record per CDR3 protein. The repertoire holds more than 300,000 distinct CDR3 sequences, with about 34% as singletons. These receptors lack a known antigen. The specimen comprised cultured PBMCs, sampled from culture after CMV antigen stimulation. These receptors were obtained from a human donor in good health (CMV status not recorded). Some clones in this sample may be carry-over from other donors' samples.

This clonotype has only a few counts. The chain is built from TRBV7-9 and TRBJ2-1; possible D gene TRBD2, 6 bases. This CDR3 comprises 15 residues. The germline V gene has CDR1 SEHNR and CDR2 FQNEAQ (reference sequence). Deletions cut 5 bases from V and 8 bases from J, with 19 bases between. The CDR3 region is CASSPGTPVRDEQFF. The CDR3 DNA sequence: TGTGCCAGCAGCCCCGGGACTCCGGTCCGGGATGAGCAGTTCTTC.

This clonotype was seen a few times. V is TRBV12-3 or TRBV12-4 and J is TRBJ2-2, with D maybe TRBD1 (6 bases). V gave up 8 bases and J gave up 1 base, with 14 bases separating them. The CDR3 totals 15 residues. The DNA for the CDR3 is TGTGCCAGCCGTCATGGGGGACAGAACACCGGGGAGCTGTTTTTT. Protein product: CASRHGGQNTGELFF.

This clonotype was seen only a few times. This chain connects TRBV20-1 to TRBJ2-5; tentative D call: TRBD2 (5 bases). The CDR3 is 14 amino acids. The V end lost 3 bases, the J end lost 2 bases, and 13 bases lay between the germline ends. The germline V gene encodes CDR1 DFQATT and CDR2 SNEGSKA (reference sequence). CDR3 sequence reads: CSASDQRNQETQYF. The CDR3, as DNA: TGCAGTGCTAGCGATCAGCGGAATCAAGAGACCCAGTACTTC.

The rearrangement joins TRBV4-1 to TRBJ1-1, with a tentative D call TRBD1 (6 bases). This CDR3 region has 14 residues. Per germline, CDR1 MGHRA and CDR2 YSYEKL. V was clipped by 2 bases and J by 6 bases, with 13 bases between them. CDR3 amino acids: CASSQLGGLPEAFF. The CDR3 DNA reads TGCGCCAGCAGCCAACTCGGGGGGCTCCCTGAAGCTTTCTTT.

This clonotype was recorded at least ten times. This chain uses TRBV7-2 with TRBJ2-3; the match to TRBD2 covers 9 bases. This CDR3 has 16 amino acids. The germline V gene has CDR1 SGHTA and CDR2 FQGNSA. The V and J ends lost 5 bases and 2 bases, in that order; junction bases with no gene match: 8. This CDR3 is CASSPNSGSFTDTQYF. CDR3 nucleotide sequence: TGTGCCAGCAGCCCCAATAGCGGGAGTTTCACAGATACGCAGTATTTT.

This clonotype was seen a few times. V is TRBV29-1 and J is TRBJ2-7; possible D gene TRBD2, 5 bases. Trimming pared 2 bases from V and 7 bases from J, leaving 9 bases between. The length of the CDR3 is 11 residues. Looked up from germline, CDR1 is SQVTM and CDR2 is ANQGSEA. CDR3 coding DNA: TGCAGCGTTGAATCTAGCAATGAGCAGTACTTC. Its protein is CSVESSNEQYF.

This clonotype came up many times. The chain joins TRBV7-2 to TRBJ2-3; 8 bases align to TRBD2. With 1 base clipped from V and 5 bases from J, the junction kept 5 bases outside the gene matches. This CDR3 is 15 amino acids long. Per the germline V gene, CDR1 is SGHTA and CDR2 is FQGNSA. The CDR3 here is CASSLVAGGEDTQYF. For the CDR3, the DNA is TGTGCCAGCAGCTTAGTTGCGGGAGGTGAAGATACGCAGTATTTT.

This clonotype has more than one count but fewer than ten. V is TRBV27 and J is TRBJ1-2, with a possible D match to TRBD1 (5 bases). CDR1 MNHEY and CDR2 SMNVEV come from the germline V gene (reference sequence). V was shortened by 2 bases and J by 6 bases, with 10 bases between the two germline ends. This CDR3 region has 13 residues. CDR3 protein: CASSLGPGDGYTF. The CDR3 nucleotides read TGTGCCAGCAGTTTAGGTCCGGGGGATGGCTACACCTTC.

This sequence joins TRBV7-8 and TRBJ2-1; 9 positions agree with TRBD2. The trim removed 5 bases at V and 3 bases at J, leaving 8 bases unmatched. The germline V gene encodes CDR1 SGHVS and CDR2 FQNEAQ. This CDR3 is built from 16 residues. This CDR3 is CASSAMTSGCYNEQFF. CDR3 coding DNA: TGTGCCAGCAGCGCAATGACTAGCGGCTGCTACAATGAGCAGTTCTTC.

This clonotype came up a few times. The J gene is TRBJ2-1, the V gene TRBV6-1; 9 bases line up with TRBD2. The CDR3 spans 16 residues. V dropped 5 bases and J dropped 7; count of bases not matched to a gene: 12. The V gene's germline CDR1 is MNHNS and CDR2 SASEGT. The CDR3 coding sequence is TGTGCCAGCAGTACCCCTCCGTCTAGCGGGATAAATGAGCAGTTCTTC. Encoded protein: CASSTPPSSGINEQFF.